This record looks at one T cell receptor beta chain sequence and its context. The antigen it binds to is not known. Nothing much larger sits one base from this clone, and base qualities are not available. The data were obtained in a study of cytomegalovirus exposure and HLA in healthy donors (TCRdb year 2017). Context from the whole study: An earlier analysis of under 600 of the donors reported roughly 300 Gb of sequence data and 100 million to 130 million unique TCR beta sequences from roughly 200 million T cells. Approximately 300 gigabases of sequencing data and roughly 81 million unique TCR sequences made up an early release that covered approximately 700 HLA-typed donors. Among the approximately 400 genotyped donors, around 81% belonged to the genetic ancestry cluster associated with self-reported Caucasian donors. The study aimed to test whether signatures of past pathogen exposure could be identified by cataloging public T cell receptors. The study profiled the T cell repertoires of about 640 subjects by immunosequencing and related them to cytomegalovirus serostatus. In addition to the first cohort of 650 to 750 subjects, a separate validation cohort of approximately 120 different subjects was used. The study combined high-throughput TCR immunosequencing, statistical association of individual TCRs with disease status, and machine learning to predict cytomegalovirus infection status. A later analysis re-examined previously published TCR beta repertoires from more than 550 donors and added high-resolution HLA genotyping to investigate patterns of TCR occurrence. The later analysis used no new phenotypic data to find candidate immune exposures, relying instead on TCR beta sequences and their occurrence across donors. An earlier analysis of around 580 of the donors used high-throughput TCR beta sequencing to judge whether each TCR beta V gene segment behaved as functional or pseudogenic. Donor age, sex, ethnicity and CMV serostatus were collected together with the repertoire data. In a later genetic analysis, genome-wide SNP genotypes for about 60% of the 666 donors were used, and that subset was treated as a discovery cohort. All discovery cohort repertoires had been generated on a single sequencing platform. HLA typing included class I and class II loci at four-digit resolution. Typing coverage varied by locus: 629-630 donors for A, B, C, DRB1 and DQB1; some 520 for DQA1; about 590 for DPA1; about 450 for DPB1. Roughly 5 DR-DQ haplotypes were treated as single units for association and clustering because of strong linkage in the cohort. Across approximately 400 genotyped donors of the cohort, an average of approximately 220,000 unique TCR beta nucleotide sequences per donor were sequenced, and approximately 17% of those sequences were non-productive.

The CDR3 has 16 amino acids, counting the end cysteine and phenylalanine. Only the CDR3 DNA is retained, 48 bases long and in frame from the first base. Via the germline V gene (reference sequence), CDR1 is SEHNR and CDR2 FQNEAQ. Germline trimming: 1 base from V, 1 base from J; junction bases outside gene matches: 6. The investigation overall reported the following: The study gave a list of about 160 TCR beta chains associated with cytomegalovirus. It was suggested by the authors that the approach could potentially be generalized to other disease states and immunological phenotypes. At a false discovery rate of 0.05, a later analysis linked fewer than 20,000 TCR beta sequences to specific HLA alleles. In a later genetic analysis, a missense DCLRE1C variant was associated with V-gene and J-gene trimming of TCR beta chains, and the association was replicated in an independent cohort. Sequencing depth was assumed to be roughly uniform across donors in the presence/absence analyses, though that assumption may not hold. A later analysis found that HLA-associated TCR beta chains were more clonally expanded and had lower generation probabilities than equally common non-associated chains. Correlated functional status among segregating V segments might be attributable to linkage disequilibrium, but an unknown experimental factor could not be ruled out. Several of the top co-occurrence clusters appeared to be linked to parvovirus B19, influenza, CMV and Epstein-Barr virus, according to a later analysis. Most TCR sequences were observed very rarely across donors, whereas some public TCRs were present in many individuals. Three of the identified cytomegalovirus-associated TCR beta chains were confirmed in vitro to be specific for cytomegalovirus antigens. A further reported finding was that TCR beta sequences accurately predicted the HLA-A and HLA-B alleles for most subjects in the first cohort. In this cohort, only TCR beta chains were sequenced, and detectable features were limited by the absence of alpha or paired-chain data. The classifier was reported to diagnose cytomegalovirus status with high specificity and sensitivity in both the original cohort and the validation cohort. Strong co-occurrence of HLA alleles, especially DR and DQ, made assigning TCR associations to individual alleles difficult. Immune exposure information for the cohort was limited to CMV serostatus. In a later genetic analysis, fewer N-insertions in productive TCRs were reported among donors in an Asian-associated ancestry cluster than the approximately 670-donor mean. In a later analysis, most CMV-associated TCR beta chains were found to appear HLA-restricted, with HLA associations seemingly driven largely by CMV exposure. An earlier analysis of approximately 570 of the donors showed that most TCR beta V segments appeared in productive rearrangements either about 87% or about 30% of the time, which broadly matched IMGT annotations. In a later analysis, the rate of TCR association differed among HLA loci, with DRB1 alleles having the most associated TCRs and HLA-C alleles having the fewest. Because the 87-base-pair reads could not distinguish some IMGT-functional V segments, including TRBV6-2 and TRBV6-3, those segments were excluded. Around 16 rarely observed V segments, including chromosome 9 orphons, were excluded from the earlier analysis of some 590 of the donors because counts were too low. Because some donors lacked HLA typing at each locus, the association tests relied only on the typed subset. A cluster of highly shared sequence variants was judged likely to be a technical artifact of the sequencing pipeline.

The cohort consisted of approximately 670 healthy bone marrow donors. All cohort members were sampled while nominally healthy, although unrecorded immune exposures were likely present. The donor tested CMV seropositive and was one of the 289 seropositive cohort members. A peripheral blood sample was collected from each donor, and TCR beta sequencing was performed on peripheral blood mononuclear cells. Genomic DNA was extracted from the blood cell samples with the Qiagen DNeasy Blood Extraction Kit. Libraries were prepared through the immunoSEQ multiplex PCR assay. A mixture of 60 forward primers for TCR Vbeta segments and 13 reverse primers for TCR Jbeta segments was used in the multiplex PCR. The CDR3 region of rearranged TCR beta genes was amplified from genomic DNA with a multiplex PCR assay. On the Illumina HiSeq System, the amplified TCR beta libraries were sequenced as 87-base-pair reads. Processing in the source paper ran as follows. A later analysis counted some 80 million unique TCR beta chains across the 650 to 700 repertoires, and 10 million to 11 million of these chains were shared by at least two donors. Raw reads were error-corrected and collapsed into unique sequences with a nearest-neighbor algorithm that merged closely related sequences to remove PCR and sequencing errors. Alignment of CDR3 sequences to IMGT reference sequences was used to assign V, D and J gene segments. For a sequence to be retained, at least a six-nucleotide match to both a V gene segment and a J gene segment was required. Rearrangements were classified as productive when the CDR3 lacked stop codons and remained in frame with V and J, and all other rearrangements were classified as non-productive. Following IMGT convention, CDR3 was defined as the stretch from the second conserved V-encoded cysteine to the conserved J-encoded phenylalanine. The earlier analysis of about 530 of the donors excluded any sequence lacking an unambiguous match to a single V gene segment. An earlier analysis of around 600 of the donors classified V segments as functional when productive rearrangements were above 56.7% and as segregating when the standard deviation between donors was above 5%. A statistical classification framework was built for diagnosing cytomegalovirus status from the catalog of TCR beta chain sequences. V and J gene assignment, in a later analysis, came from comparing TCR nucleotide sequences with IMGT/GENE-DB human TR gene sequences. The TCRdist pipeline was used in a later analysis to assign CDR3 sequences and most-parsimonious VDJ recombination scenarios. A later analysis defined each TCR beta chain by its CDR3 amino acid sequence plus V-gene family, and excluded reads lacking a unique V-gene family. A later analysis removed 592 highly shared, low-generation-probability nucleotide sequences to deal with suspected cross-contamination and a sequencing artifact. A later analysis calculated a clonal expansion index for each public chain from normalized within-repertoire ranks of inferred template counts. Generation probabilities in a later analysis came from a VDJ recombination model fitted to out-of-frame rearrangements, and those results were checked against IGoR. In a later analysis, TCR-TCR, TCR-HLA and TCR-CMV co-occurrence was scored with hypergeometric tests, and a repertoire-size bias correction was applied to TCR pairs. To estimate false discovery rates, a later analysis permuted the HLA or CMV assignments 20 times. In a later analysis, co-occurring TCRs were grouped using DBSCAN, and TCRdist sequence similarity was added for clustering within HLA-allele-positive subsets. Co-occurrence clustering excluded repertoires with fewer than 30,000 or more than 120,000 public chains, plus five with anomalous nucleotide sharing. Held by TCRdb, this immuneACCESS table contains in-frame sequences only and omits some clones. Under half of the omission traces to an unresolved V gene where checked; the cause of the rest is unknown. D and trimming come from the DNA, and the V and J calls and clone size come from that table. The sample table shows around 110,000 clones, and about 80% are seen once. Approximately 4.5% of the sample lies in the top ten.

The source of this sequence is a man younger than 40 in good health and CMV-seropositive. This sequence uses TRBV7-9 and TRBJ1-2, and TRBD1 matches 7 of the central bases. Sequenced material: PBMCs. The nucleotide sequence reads TGTGCCAGCAGCTTAGTTGGGACAGTCTATAACTATGGCTACACCTTC. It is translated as CASSLVGTVYNYGYTF.